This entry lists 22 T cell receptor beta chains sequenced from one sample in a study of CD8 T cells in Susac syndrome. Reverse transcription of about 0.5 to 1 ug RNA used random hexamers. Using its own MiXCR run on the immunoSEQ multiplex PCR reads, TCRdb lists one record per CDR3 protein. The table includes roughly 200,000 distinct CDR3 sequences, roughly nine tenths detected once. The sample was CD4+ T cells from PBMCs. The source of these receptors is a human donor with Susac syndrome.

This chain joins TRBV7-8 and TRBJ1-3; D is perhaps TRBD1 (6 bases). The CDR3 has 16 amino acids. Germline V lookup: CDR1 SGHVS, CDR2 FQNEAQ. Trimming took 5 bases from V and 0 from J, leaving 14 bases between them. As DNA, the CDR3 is TGTGCCAGCAGCCTAGGAACAGGGAACTCTGGAAACACCATATATTTT. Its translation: CASSLGTGNSGNTIYF.

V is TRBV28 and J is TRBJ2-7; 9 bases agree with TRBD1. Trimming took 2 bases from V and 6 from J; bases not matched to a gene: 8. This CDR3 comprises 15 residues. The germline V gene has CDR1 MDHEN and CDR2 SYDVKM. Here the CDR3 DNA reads TGTGCCAGCAGTTTAGATTCCGGGACAGGGTTCGAGCAGTACTTC. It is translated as CASSLDSGTGFEQYF.

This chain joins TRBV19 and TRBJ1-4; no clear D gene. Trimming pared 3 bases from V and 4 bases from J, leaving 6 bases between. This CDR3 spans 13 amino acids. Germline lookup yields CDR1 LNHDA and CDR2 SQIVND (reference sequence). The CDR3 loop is CASSIIGNEKLFF. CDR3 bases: TGTGCCAGTAGTATTATTGGTAATGAAAAACTGTTTTTT.

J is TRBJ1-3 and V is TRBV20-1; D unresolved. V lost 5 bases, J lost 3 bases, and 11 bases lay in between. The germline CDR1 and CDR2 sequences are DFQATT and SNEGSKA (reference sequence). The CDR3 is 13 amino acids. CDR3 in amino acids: CSASVAGGNTIYF. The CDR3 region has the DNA TGCAGTGCTTCGGTCGCAGGTGGAAACACCATATATTTT.

As DNA, the CDR3 is TGCGCCAGCAGCCCCCAGTCCCGGGACAGGGTTAGTGAGCAGTTCTTC. This sequence encodes CASSPQSRDRVSEQFF. The V gene is TRBV4-1, the J gene TRBJ2-1; TRBD1 matches at 9 bases. V shed 4 bases and J 9 bases; nucleotides not matched to a gene: 13. CDR3 length: 16 amino acids. Per germline, CDR1 MGHRA and CDR2 YSYEKL.

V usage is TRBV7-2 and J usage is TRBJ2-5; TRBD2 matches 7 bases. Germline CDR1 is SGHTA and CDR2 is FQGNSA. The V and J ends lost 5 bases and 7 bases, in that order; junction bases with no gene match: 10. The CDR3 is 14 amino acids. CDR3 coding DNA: TGTGCCAGCAGCCCGGCGGGGGTGCGCGGGACCCAGTACTTC. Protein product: CASSPAGVRGTQYF.

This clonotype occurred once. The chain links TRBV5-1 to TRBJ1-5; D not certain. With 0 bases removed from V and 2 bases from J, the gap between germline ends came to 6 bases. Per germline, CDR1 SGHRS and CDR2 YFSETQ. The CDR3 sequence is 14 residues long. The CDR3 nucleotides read TGCGCCAGCAGCTTGGGGGATCGCAATCAGCCCCAGCATTTT. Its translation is CASSLGDRNQPQHF. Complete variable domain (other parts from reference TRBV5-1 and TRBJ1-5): KAGVTQTPRYLIKTRGQQVTLSCSPISGHRSVSWYQQTPGQGLQFLFEYFSETQRNKGNFPGRFSGRQFSNSRSEMNVSTLELGDSALYLCASSLGDRNQPQHFGDGTRLSIL.

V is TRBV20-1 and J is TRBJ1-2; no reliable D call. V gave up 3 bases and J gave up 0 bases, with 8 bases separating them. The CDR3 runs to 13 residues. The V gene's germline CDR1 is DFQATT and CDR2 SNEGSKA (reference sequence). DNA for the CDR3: TGCAGTGCTAGCATAAAAGCTAACTATGGCTACACCTTC. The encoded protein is CSASIKANYGYTF.

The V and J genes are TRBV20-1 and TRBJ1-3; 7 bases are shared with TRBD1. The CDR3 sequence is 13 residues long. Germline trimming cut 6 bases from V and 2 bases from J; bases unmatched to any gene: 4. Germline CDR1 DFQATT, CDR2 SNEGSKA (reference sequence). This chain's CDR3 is CSAPGGAGNTIYF. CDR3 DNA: TGCAGTGCCCCAGGGGGGGCTGGAAACACCATATATTTT.

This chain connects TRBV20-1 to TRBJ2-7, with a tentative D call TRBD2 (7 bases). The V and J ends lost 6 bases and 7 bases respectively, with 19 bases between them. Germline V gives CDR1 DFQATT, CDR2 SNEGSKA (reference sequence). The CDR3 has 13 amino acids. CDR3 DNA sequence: TGCAGTGCGGGGGGGGCGGGCCTAGGAGAGCAGTACTTC. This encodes CSAGGAGLGEQYF.

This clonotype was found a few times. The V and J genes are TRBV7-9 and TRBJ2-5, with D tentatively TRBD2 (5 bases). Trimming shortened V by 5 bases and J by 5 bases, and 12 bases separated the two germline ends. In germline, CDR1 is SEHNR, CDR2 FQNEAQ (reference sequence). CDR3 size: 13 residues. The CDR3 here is CASSLTPGETQYF. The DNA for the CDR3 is TGTGCCAGCAGCCTCACCCCGGGGGAGACCCAGTACTTC.

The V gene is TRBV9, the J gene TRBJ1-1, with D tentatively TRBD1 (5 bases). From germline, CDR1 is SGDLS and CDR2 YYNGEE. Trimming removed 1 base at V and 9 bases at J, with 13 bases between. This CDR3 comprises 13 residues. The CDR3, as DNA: TGTGCCAGCAGCGTAAATGGGGCAGGGAAAGCTTTCTTT. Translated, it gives CASSVNGAGKAFF.

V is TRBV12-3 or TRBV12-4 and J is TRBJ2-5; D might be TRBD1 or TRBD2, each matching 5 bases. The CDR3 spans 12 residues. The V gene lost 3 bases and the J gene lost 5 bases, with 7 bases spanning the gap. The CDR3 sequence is CASSFGDETQYF. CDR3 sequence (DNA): TGTGCCAGCAGTTTCGGGGACGAGACCCAGTACTTC.

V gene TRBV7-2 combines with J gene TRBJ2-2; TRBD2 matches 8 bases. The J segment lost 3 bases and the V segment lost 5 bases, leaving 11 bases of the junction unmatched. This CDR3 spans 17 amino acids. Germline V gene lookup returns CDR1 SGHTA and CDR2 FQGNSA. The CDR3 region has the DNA TGTGCCAGCAGCCTCGGGACTAGACAAGTGTACACCGGGGAGCTGTTTTTT. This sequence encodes CASSLGTRQVYTGELFF.

The CDR3 bases are TGTGCCAGCAGCTTAGATTCTATTGTTGGTGGCAGGCGATACGAGCAGTACTTC. It is translated as CASSLDSIVGGRRYEQYF. V is TRBV11-2 and J is TRBJ2-7, with no clear D. The germline V gene has CDR1 SGHAT and CDR2 FQNNGV. CDR3 length: 18 residues. Trimming removed 0 bases from V and 4 bases from J, with 22 bases in between.

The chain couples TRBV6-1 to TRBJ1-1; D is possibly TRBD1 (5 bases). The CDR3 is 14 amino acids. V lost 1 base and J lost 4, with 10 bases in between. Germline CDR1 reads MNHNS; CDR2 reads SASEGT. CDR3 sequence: CASSEVQGGTEAFF. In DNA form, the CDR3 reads TGTGCCAGCAGTGAAGTTCAGGGAGGCACTGAAGCTTTCTTT.

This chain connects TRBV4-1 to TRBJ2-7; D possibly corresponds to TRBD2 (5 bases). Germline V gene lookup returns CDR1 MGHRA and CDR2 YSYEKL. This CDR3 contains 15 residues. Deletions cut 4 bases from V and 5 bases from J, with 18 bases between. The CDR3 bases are TGCGCCAGCAGCCTCGAGGAGGTACCACGCAACGAGCAGTACTTC. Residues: CASSLEEVPRNEQYF.

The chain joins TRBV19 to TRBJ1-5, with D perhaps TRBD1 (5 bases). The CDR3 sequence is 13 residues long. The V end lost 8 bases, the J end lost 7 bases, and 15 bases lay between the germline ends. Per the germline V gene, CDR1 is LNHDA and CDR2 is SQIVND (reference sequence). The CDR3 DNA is TGTGCCAGTGGGGGGACTTCAGGGCAGCCCCAGCATTTT. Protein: CASGGTSGQPQHF.

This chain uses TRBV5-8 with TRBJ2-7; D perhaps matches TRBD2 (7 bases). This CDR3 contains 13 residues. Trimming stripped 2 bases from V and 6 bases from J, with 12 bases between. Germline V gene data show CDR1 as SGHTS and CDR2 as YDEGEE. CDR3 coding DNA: TGTGCCAGCAGCTTCGGAAGGGGGGGCGAGCAGTACTTC. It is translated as CASSFGRGGEQYF.

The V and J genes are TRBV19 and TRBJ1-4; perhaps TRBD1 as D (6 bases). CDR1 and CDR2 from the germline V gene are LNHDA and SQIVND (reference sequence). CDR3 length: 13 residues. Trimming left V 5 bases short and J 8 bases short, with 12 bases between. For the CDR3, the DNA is TGTGCCAGTAGTGTGACAGGCAGCGAAAAACTGTTTTTT. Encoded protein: CASSVTGSEKLFF.

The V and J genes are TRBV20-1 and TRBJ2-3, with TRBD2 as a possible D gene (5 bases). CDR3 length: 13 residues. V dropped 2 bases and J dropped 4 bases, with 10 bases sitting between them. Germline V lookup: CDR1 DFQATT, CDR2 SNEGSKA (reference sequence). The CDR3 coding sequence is TGCAGTGCTAGAAACTACGGGGCAGATACGCAGTATTTT. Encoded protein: CSARNYGADTQYF.

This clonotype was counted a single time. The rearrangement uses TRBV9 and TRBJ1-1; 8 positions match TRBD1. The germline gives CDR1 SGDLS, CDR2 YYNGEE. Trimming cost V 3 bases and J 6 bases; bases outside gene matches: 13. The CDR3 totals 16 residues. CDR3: CASSAISRTGSPEAFF. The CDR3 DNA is TGTGCCAGCAGCGCGATTTCTAGGACAGGGAGTCCTGAAGCTTTCTTT.